The present TCR beta chain was sequenced within a study of cytomegalovirus exposure and HLA in healthy donors (dated 2017 in TCRdb). Turning to the overall study: An earlier analysis of approximately 640 of the donors reported approximately 290 Gb of sequence data and some 120 million unique TCR beta sequences from some 180 million T cells. Alongside the repertoire data, information on donor age, sex, ethnicity and CMV serostatus was compiled. HLA typing included class I and class II loci at four-digit resolution. Rather than using new phenotypic data, the later analysis identified candidate immune exposures from TCR beta sequences and from how often those sequences occurred across donors. To predict cytomegalovirus infection status, the study combined high-throughput TCR immunosequencing, statistical association of individual TCRs with disease status, and machine learning. The study aimed to test whether cataloging public T cell receptors could reveal signatures of past pathogen exposure. About 280 gigabases of sequencing data and 70 million to 85 million unique TCR sequences were included in an early release covering several hundred HLA-typed donors. Besides the first cohort of roughly 660 subjects, a separate validation cohort made up of around 120 different subjects was used. Across 398 genotyped donors of the cohort, an average of about 200,000 unique TCR beta nucleotide sequences per donor were sequenced, and roughly 18% of those sequences were non-productive. In an earlier analysis of 587 of the donors, high-throughput TCR beta sequencing was used to judge whether each TCR beta V gene segment behaved as functional or pseudogenic. The number of donors typed differed by locus, with about 629-640 for A, B, C, DRB1 and DQB1, 522 for DQA1, 600 to 610 for DPA1, and around 430 for DPB1. A later analysis re-examined previously published TCR beta repertoires from roughly 650 donors and added high-resolution HLA genotyping to investigate patterns of TCR occurrence. Roughly 5 DR-DQ haplotypes were handled as single units for association and clustering because linkage in the cohort was strong. The T cell repertoires of roughly 660 subjects were profiled by immunosequencing and related to cytomegalovirus serostatus. Of the 300 to 500 genotyped donors, less than 90% were placed in the genetic ancestry cluster associated with self-reported Caucasian donors. All discovery cohort repertoires had been generated using a single sequencing platform. A later genetic analysis used genome-wide SNP genotypes for about three fifths of the 666 donors, treating that subset as a discovery cohort. General findings and caveats noted by the study authors: Approximately 18 rarely observed V segments, including chromosome 9 orphons, were excluded from the earlier analysis of about 600 of the donors because counts were too low. In this cohort, only TCR beta chains were sequenced, and detectable features were limited by the absence of alpha or paired-chain data. A total of fewer than 200 TCR beta chains were listed by the study as associated with cytomegalovirus. A later analysis found that HLA-associated TCR beta chains were more clonally expanded and had lower generation probabilities than equally common non-associated chains. The 87-base-pair reads could not distinguish some IMGT-functional V segments, including TRBV6-2 and TRBV6-3, so those segments were excluded. Because HLA typing was missing for some donors at each locus, association tests included only the typed subset. In a later analysis, most CMV-associated TCR beta chains were found to appear HLA-restricted, with HLA associations seemingly driven largely by CMV exposure. A few of the identified cytomegalovirus-associated TCR beta chains were confirmed in vitro to be specific for cytomegalovirus antigens. Broadly in line with IMGT annotations, most TCR beta V segments showed up in productive rearrangements about 87% or about 30% of the time in an earlier analysis of several hundred of the donors. Correlated functional status among segregating V segments might reflect linkage disequilibrium, but an unknown experimental factor could not be ruled out. The classifier was reported to diagnose cytomegalovirus status with high specificity and sensitivity in both the original and validation cohorts. In a later analysis, several top co-occurrence clusters were reported to appear linked to parvovirus B19, influenza, CMV and Epstein-Barr virus. A later genetic analysis reported fewer N-insertions in productive TCRs among donors in an Asian-associated ancestry cluster than the roughly 700-donor mean. Across donors, most TCR sequences were observed very rarely, whereas some public TCRs were present in many individuals. A further reported finding was that TCR beta sequences accurately predicted the HLA-A and HLA-B alleles for most subjects in the first cohort. A later analysis associated 16,951 TCR beta sequences with specific HLA alleles at a false discovery rate of 0.05. Sequencing depth was assumed to be roughly uniform across donors in the presence/absence analyses, though that assumption may not hold. Immune exposure information for the cohort was limited to CMV serostatus. In a later analysis, TCR association rates were found to vary across HLA loci, with the most associated TCRs seen for DRB1 alleles and the fewest for HLA-C alleles. The sequencing pipeline was judged likely to have produced a cluster of highly shared sequence variants as a technical artifact. It was suggested by the authors that the approach could potentially be generalized to other disease states and immunological phenotypes. An association between a missense DCLRE1C variant and V-gene and J-gene trimming of TCR beta chains was found in a later genetic analysis and replicated in an independent cohort. Assigning TCR associations to individual alleles was difficult when HLA alleles, especially DR and DQ, strongly co-occurred.

In total, about 650 healthy bone marrow donors made up the cohort. All cohort members were sampled while nominally healthy, although unrecorded immune exposures were likely present. The donor tested CMV seronegative, placing the donor among the 350 to 400 seronegative members of the cohort. A peripheral blood sample was collected from each donor, and TCR beta sequencing was performed on peripheral blood mononuclear cells. Genomic DNA was extracted from the blood cell samples with the Qiagen DNeasy Blood Extraction Kit. The library was produced with the immunoSEQ multiplex PCR assay. A mixture of 60 forward primers for TCR Vbeta segments and 13 reverse primers for TCR Jbeta segments was used in the multiplex PCR. The CDR3 region of rearranged TCR beta genes was amplified from genomic DNA with a multiplex PCR assay. On the Illumina HiSeq System, the amplified TCR beta libraries were sequenced as 87-base-pair reads. On the authors' methods: Across the 640 or so repertoires, a later analysis counted about 81 million unique TCR beta chains, roughly 11 million of which were shared by at least two donors. A nearest-neighbor algorithm error-corrected the raw reads and collapsed the reads into unique sequences, merging closely related sequences to remove PCR and sequencing errors. V, D and J gene segments were assigned by aligning CDR3 sequences to IMGT reference sequences. Each retained sequence needed at least a six-nucleotide match to both a V gene segment and a J gene segment. A rearrangement was called productive if the CDR3 had no stop codons and remained in frame with V and J, and every other rearrangement was called non-productive. CDR3 was defined according to IMGT convention as the region running from the second conserved V-encoded cysteine to the conserved J-encoded phenylalanine. In an earlier analysis of more than 550 of the donors, sequences lacking an unambiguous match to a single V gene segment were excluded. An earlier analysis of approximately 590 of the donors called V segments functional above 56.7% productive rearrangements and segregating when the between-donor standard deviation exceeded 5%. A statistical classification framework was developed to diagnose cytomegalovirus status using the catalog of TCR beta chain sequences. V and J gene assignment, in a later analysis, came from comparing TCR nucleotide sequences with IMGT/GENE-DB human TR gene sequences. The TCRdist pipeline was used in a later analysis to assign CDR3 sequences and most-parsimonious VDJ recombination scenarios. In a later analysis, each TCR beta chain was defined by its CDR3 amino acid sequence together with its V-gene family, and reads lacking a unique V-gene family were excluded. In a later analysis, around 650 highly shared, low-generation-probability nucleotide sequences were removed to address suspected cross-contamination and a sequencing artifact. For each public chain, a later analysis derived a clonal expansion index from normalized ranks of inferred template counts within each repertoire. A later analysis computed generation probabilities with a VDJ recombination model fitted to out-of-frame rearrangements, and checked the results against IGoR. In a later analysis, TCR-TCR, TCR-HLA and TCR-CMV co-occurrence was scored with hypergeometric tests, and a repertoire-size bias correction was applied to TCR pairs. To estimate false discovery rates, a later analysis permuted the HLA or CMV assignments 20 times. In a later analysis, co-occurring TCRs were grouped using DBSCAN, with TCRdist sequence similarity added in when clustering inside HLA-allele-positive subsets. Co-occurrence clustering excluded repertoires with fewer than 30,000 or more than 120,000 public chains, plus five with anomalous nucleotide sharing. TCRdb took this table from immuneACCESS and kept in-frame rearrangements with V and J called. Such tables lack part of the clones; where checked against another copy, unresolved V genes explain under half of the gap, and the rest is unexplained. V and J calls and clone size are those listed in that table; D and trimming were worked out from the DNA. Recorded for this sample are more than 95,000 clones; 75% to 85% of them occurred a single time. Around 3.6% of the sample is taken by the ten largest.

In the germline V gene, CDR1 corresponds to SGHTA and CDR2 to FQGNSA. Including cysteine and phenylalanine, the CDR3 has 16 amino acids. The only DNA kept is the CDR3, 48 bases in frame from the first base. Trimming at the junction amounts to 1 base on V and 2 bases on J, and the germline ends lie 9 bases apart. As regards this clone: Its specific antigen is unknown. No qualities accompany the bases; no much larger clone lies one base away.

The source material was PBMCs. The chain links TRBV7-2 with TRBJ2-6; TRBD1 could be the D gene, as 6 bases match. The sequence was obtained from a man aged 35-49 years in good health and CMV-seronegative. The CDR3 is CASSLGPGAGANVLTF. The DNA is TGTGCCAGCAGCTTAGGCCCAGGGGCTGGGGCCAACGTCCTGACTTTC.